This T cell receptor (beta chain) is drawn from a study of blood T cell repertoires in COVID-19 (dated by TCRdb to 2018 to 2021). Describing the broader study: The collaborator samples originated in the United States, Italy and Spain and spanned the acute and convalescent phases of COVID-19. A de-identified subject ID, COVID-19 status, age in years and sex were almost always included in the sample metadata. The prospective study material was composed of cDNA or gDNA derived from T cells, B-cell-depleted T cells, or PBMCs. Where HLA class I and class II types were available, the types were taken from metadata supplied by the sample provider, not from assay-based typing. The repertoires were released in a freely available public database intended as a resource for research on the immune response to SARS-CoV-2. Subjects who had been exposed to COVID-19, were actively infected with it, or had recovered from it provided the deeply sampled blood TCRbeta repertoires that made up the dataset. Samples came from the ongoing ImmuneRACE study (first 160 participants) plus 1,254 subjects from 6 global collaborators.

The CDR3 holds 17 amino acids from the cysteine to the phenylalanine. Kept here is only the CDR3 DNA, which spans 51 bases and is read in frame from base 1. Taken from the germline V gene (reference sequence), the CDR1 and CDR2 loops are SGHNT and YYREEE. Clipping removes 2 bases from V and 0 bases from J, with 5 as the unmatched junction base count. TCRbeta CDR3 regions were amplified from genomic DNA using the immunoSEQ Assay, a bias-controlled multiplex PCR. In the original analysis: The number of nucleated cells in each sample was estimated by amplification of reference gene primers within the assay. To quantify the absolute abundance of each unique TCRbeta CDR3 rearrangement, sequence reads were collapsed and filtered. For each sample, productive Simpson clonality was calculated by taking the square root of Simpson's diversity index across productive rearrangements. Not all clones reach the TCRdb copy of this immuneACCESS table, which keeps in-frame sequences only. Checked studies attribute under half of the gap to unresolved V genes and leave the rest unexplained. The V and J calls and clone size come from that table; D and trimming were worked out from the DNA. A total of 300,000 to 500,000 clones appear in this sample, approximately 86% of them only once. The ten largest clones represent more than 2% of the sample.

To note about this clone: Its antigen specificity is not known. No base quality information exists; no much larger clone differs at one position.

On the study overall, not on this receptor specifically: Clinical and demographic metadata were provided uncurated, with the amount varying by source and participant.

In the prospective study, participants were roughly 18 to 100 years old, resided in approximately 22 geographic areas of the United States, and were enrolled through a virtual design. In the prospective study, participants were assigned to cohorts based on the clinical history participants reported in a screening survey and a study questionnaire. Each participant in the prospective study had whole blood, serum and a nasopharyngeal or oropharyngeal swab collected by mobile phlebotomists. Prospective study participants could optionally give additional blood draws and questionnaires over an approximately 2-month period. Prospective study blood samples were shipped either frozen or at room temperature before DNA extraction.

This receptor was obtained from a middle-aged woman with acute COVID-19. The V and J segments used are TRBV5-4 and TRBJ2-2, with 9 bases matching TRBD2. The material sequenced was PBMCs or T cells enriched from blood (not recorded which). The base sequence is TGTGCCAGCAGCTTACCAGCGGGGGGCGCGAACACCGGGGAGCTGTTTTTT. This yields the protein CASSLPAGGANTGELFF.